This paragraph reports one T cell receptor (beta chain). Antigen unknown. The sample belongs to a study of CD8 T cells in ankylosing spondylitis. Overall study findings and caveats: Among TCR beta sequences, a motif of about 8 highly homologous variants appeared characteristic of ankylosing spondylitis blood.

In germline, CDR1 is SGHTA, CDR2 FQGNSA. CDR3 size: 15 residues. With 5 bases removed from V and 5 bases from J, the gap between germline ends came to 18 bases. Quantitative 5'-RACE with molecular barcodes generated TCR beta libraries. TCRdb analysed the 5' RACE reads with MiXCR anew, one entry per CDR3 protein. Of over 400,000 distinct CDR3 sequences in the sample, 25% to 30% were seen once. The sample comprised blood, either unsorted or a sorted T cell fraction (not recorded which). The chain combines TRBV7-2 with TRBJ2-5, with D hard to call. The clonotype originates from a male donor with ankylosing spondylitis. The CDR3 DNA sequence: TGTGCCAGCAGCCCACCGTTTGGGGTGAGGGAGACCCAGTACTTC. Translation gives CASSPPFGVRETQYF.